The rows below give T cell receptor beta chains drawn from one sample of a study of type 1 and type 2 diabetes patients. TCRdb fed the multiplex PCR reads into MiXCR, producing one record per CDR3 protein. The profile shows 250,000 or so distinct CDR3 sequences, more than 45% of them singletons. Material: peripheral blood mononuclear cells (PBMCs). These receptors came from a man aged 18 to 29 with type 2 diabetes. Both conserved end residues are trimmed from each CDR3. Each record gives: J gene, V gene, CDR3 protein.

J gene: TRBJ1-5; V gene: TRBV10-2; CDR3 protein: ASSDGQGPNQPQH
J gene: TRBJ1-2; V gene: TRBV12-3/TRBV12-4; CDR3 protein: ASTLGTNYGYT
J gene: TRBJ1-2; V gene: TRBV6-6; CDR3 protein: ASSPGSASYGYT
J gene: TRBJ2-5; V gene: TRBV14; CDR3 protein: ASSQNRAQETQY
J gene: TRBJ2-1; V gene: TRBV4-2; CDR3 protein: ASKQGASNEQF
J gene: TRBJ1-1; V gene: TRBV3-1; CDR3 protein: ASSQGDGTEAF
J gene: TRBJ1-5; V gene: TRBV7-3; CDR3 protein: ASSLGPSQPQH
J gene: TRBJ2-3; V gene: TRBV4-3; CDR3 protein: ASSQVEGTDTQY
J gene: TRBJ2-7; V gene: TRBV28; CDR3 protein: ASRQNMNRNEQY
J gene: TRBJ2-5; V gene: TRBV29-1; CDR3 protein: SVEDGSGEETQY